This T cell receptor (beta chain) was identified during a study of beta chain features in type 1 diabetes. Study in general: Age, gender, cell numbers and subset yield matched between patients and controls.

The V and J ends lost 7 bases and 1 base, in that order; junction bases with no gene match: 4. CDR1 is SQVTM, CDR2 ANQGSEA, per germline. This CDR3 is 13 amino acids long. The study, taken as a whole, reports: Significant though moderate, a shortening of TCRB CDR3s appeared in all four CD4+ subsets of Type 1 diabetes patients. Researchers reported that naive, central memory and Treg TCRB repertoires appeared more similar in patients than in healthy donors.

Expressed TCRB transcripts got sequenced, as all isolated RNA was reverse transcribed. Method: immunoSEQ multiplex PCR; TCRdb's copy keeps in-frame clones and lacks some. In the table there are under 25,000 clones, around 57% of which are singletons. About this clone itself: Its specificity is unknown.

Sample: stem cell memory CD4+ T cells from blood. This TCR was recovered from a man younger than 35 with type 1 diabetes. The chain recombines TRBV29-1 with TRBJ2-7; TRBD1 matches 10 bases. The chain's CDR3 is CSGTGQGSYEQYF. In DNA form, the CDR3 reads TGCAGCGGTACGGGACAGGGGTCCTACGAGCAGTACTTC.